This TCR beta chain is drawn from a study of CD8+ T cells in alopecia areata. A few counts support this clone. This same CDR3 is encoded by further DNA sequences in the sample. Germline assignment: CDR1 LNHDA and CDR2 SQIVND (reference sequence). CDR3 size: 14 residues. The V segment lost 6 bases and the J segment 1 base; nucleotides outside the gene matches: 5. As for treatment: oral pan-JAK inhibitor, 5-10 mg twice daily. Sorting of CD4+ and CD8+ T cells was performed on PBMCs. RNA extraction was followed by reverse transcription into cDNA, which acted as the sequencing template. The repertoire was sequenced with immunoSEQ multiplex PCR; TCRdb's copy has only in-frame clones and lacks some. The table lists 200,000 or so clones, roughly two fifths of them singletons.

Here the sequenced sample was CD4+ T cells sorted from blood, taken between weeks 30 and 35, from a patient treated with tofacitinib. This receptor was taken from a human donor with alopecia areata. V and J are TRBV19 and TRBJ1-1; the match to TRBD1 covers 7 bases. The CDR3 DNA reads TGTGCCAGTAGGCCTGGGGACAGGAACACTGAAGCTTTCTTT. Protein product: CASRPGDRNTEAFF.